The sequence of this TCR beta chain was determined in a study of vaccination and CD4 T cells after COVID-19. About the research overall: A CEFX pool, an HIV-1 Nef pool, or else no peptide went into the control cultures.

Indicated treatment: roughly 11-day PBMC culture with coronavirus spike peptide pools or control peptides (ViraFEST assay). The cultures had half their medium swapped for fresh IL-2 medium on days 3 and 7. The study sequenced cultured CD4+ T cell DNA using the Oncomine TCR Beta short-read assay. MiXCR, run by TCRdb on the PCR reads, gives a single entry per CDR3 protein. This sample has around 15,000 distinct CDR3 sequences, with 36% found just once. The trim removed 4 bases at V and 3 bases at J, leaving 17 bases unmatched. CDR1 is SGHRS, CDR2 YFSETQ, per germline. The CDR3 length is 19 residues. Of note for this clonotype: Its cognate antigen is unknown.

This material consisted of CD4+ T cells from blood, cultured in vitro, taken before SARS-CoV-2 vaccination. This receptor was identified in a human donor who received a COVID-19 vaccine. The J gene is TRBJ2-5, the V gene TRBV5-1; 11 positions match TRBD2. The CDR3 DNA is TGCGCCAGCAGCGCCCGAAGGGAACCTCGACTAGCGGGGAAAGAGACCCAGTACTTC. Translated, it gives CASSARREPRLAGKETQYF.